One and the same sample provided the 19 T cell receptor beta chains below, sequenced in a study of blood T cell repertoires in COVID-19. Sequencing used immunoSEQ multiplex PCR; TCRdb keeps in-frame clones, though not all of them. The repertoire holds roughly 230,000 clones, 75% to 85% seen once, with more than 4.5% in the top ten. Sequencing input: peripheral blood. These receptors originate from a man aged 50 to 60 with COVID-19, enrolled during active disease.

The rearrangement links TRBV5-1 to TRBJ2-7; the D is unclear. The V gene's germline CDR1 is SGHRS and CDR2 YFSETQ. V lost 7 bases and J 0 bases, leaving 14 bases between the germline ends. CDR3 length: 14 amino acids. CDR3: CASRGEPFSYEQYF. The CDR3 bases are TGCGCCAGCCGAGGAGAACCCTTCTCCTACGAGCAGTACTTC.

J is TRBJ1-6 and V is TRBV6-6, with a weak D call TRBD1 (5 bases). CDR3 length: 13 residues. The germline gives CDR1 MNHNY, CDR2 SVGAGI (reference sequence). The V and J ends lost 6 bases and 7 bases respectively, with 10 bases between them. As DNA, the CDR3 is TGTGCCAGCAGCTCCCGACAGAATTCACCCCTCCACTTT. It is translated as CASSSRQNSPLHF.

This chain links TRBV4-1 with TRBJ2-7; D might be TRBD1 (5 bases). Germline V gives CDR1 MGHRA, CDR2 YSYEKL. The CDR3 is 15 residues long. Trimming took off 3 bases at V and 2 bases at J, with 14 bases between the two ends. In DNA form, the CDR3 reads TGCGCCAGCAGCCAGGTACTACAGGTTACCTACGAGCAGTACTTC. Protein sequence: CASSQVLQVTYEQYF.

The rearrangement uses TRBV5-1 and TRBJ2-2, with D possibly matching TRBD1 (5 bases). V was shortened by 6 bases and J by 4 bases, with 22 bases between the two germline ends. The CDR3 length is 17 residues. CDR1 is SGHRS, CDR2 YFSETQ, per germline. The DNA for the CDR3 is TGCGCCAGCAACACCTTGCCCCTCCAGCAGGGCACCGGGGAGCTGTTTTTT. It encodes CASNTLPLQQGTGELFF.

The chain combines TRBV6-5 with TRBJ2-2; a possible D gene is TRBD1 (6 bases). V lost 6 bases and J 4 bases, leaving 15 bases between the germline ends. The CDR3 is 15 residues long. Germline V gene data show CDR1 as MNHEY and CDR2 as SVGAGI. CDR3 nucleotides: TGTGCCAGCAGACTACAGGGTCCGGGCACCGGGGAGCTGTTTTTT. This encodes CASRLQGPGTGELFF.

The V call is TRBV5-6, the J call TRBJ1-2; TRBD1 is a possible D gene (6 bases). The germline V gene encodes CDR1 SGHDT and CDR2 YYEEEE. V gave up 3 bases and J gave up 0 bases, with 12 bases separating them. The CDR3 runs 15 residues. The CDR3 DNA reads TGTGCCAGCAGCTCAAGGACAGTTCCTAACTATGGCTACACCTTC. It codes for CASSSRTVPNYGYTF. The entire variable domain, with the rest obtained from reference TRBV5-6 and TRBJ1-2, is as follows: DAGVTQSPTHLIKTRGQQVTLRCSPKSGHDTVSWYQQALGQGPQFIFQYYEEEERQRGNFPDRFSGHQFPNYSSELNVNALLLGDSALYLCASSSRTVPNYGYTFGSGTRLTVV.

The rearrangement uses TRBV12-5 and TRBJ2-1, with 10 positions matching TRBD2. The germline gives CDR1 LGHNT, CDR2 FRNRAP. V trimming: 1 base; J trimming: 4 bases; junction bases outside the gene matches: 7. This CDR3 is built from 17 residues. The CDR3 region is CASGLARNSGGYNEQFF. The CDR3 coding sequence is TGTGCTAGTGGTTTGGCTCGGAATAGCGGGGGGTACAATGAGCAGTTCTTC.

This chain joins TRBV5-5 and TRBJ1-1, with a tentative D call TRBD1 (6 bases). Germline-derived CDR1 and CDR2 are SGHKS and YYEKEE (reference sequence). The CDR3 is made up of 15 amino acids. Trimming took off 2 bases at V and 4 bases at J, with 15 bases between the two ends. The CDR3 sequence: CASSFSGGGGTEAFF. CDR3 coding DNA: TGTGCCAGCAGCTTCAGTGGGGGCGGGGGCACTGAAGCTTTCTTT.

V usage is TRBV10-3 and J usage is TRBJ1-6; a possible D gene is TRBD1 (6 bases). The V end was cut by 6 bases, the J end by 6 bases, with 15 bases between. The CDR3 has 15 amino acids. Per the germline V gene, CDR1 is ENHRY and CDR2 is SYGVKD. The CDR3 nucleotides are TGTGCCATCAGCCAGAGCACAGGGCGTAATTCACCCCTCCACTTT. It codes for CAISQSTGRNSPLHF.

The chain uses TRBV5-1 and TRBJ1-1; no clear D. The CDR3 is 15 amino acids. V shed 4 bases and J shed 1 base, with 14 bases lying between them. The V gene's germline CDR1 is SGHRS and CDR2 YFSETQ. The CDR3 bases are TGCGCCAGCAGCCCGGGTGGTCTCTCGAACACTGAAGCTTTCTTT. This sequence encodes CASSPGGLSNTEAFF.

The chain employs TRBV7-6 and TRBJ2-5; 7 nucleotides align to TRBD2. The CDR3 is 14 amino acids. V lost 5 bases, J lost 5 bases, and 8 bases stayed unmatched. CDR1 and CDR2 (germline): SGHVS, FNYEAQ. The CDR3 region has the DNA TGTGCCAGCAGCCTCCCGGGGGGTGGGGAGACCCAGTACTTC. Translating gives CASSLPGGGETQYF.

The V gene is TRBV27, the J gene TRBJ2-3; 7 bases agree with TRBD2. From germline, CDR1 is MNHEY and CDR2 SMNVEV (reference sequence). This CDR3 region has 16 residues. The V and J ends lost 6 bases and 5 bases, in that order; junction bases with no gene match: 14. Here the CDR3 reads CASSPLGGGSLDTQYF. The CDR3, as DNA: TGTGCCAGCAGCCCCCTCGGCGGGGGATCTTTAGATACGCAGTATTTT.

The V gene is TRBV12-5, the J gene TRBJ2-2; D may be TRBD1 (6 bases). With 1 base removed from V and 2 bases from J, the gap between germline ends came to 11 bases. CDR1 LGHNT and CDR2 FRNRAP come from the germline V gene. The CDR3 totals 16 residues. This CDR3 is CASGLERGSNTGELFF. CDR3 bases: TGTGCTAGTGGTTTGGAAAGGGGGAGTAACACCGGGGAGCTGTTTTTT. Full variable domain (rest looked up from reference TRBV12-5 and TRBJ2-2): DARVTQTPRHKVTEMGQEVTMRCQPILGHNTVFWYRQTMMQGLELLAYFRNRAPLDDSGMPKDRFSAEMPDATLATLKIQPSEPRDSAVYFCASGLERGSNTGELFFGEGSRLTVL.

This chain joins TRBV14 and TRBJ1-1, with D perhaps TRBD1 (6 bases). From germline, CDR1 is SGHDN and CDR2 FVKESK. Trimming shortened V by 5 bases and J by 3 bases, and 13 bases separated the two germline ends. The CDR3 is 14 amino acids. The CDR3 reads CASSYVDRYTEAFF. The CDR3 region has the DNA TGTGCCAGCAGCTACGTCGACAGGTACACTGAAGCTTTCTTT.

The V and J genes are TRBV19 and TRBJ1-5; possible D gene TRBD1, 5 bases. With 10 bases removed from V and 3 bases from J, the gap between germline ends came to 19 bases. This CDR3 spans 15 amino acids. Germline-derived CDR1 and CDR2 are LNHDA and SQIVND (reference sequence). For the CDR3, the DNA is TGTGCCACTGGGCGGGGGTTCGGGAACAATCAGCCCCAGCATTTT. Amino acid sequence: CATGRGFGNNQPQHF.

The chain joins TRBV5-1 to TRBJ1-3, with D possibly TRBD1 on 5 matching bases. Deletions cut 4 bases from V and 1 base from J, with 15 bases between. The germline V gene has CDR1 SGHRS and CDR2 YFSETQ. The CDR3 runs 16 residues. CDR3 amino acids: CASSRFDSQSGNTIYF. The DNA of the CDR3 is TGCGCCAGCAGCCGCTTTGACAGCCAGTCTGGAAACACCATATATTTT.

This clone was seen more than once but under ten times. The CDR3 sequence: CASSDGGQGETQYF. The CDR3 DNA is TGTGCCAGCAGTGATGGGGGACAAGGAGAGACCCAGTACTTC. V is TRBV6-1 and J is TRBJ2-5, with D perhaps matching TRBD1 (6 bases). The CDR3 has 14 residues. Germline CDR1 is MNHNS and CDR2 is SASEGT. V lost 3 bases and J 4 bases, leaving 12 bases between the germline ends.

V is TRBV5-1 and J is TRBJ2-3, with D unresolved. This CDR3 contains 15 residues. V gave up 0 bases and J gave up 3 bases, with 11 bases separating them. Per the germline V gene, CDR1 is SGHRS and CDR2 is YFSETQ. The CDR3 DNA reads TGCGCCAGCAGCTTGGCAGAGGCCTCTACAGATACGCAGTATTTT. It yields the protein CASSLAEASTDTQYF. Variable domain in full (rest from reference TRBV5-1 and TRBJ2-3): KAGVTQTPRYLIKTRGQQVTLSCSPISGHRSVSWYQQTPGQGLQFLFEYFSETQRNKGNFPGRFSGRQFSNSRSEMNVSTLELGDSALYLCASSLAEASTDTQYFGPGTRLTVL.

This chain connects TRBV5-1 to TRBJ2-2; weak D call: TRBD1 (6 bases). The V and J ends lost 7 bases and 6 bases respectively, with 7 bases between them. This CDR3 contains 11 residues. The germline V gene has CDR1 SGHRS and CDR2 YFSETQ. The chain's CDR3 is CASYRAGELFF. CDR3 coding DNA: TGCGCCAGCTACAGGGCCGGGGAGCTGTTTTTT. The entire variable domain, with the rest obtained from reference TRBV5-1 and TRBJ2-2, is as follows: KAGVTQTPRYLIKTRGQQVTLSCSPISGHRSVSWYQQTPGQGLQFLFEYFSETQRNKGNFPGRFSGRQFSNSRSEMNVSTLELGDSALYLCASYRAGELFFGEGSRLTVL.